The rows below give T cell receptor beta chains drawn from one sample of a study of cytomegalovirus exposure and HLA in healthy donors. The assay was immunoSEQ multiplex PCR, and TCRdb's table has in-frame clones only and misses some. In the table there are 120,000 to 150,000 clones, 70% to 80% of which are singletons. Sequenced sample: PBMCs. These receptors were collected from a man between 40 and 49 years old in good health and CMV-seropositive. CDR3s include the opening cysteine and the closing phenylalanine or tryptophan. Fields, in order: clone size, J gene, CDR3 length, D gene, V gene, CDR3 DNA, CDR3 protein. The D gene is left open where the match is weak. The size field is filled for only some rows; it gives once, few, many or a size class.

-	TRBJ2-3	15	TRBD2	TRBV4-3	TGCGCCAGCAGCCAAGTGTCCGCGGGGGCAGATACGCAGTATTTT	CASSQVSAGADTQYF
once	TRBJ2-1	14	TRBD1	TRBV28	TGTGCCAGCACCTCAAGTTGGGACAGCAACCAGCAGTTCTTC	CASTSSWDSNQQFF
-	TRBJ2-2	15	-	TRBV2	TGTGCCAGCAGTCCCACCCAACAGGGAACCGGGGAGCTGTTTTTT	CASSPTQQGTGELFF
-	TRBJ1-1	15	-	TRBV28	TGTGCCAGCCGAATCCTCGTTGCCTCGAGGATACAAGCTTTCTTT	CASRILVASRIQAFF
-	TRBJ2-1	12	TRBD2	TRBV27	TGTGCCAGCAGACCTAGCGGGAATGAGCAGTTCTTC	CASRPSGNEQFF
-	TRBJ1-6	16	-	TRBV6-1	TGTGCCAGCAGTGCCCCGCCACAGGGTTTTAATTCACCCCTCCACTTT	CASSAPPQGFNSPLHF
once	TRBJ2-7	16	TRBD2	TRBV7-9	TGTGCCAGCAGCAGACTAGCGGGAGGGGGGGACTACGAGCAGTACTTC	CASSRLAGGGDYEQYF
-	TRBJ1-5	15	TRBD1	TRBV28	TGTGCCAGCAGTTTATACAGGGGGCGCGGCCAGCCCCAGCATTTT	CASSLYRGRGQPQHF
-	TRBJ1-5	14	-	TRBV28	TGTGCCAGCAGTTTGGACGTCGGGGATCAGCCCCAGCATTTT	CASSLDVGDQPQHF
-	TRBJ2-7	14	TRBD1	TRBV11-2	TGTGCCAGCAGCTCCCGGGACAGGTCCTACGAGCAGTACTTC	CASSSRDRSYEQYF
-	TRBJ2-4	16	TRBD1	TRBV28	TGTGCCAGCATTCCCGAGACAGGGGGAGCCAAAAACAGTCAGTACTTC	CASIPETGGAKNSQYF
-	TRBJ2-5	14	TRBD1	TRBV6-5	TGTGCCAGCAGTTACGGGACAGGGAAAGAGACCCAGTACTTC	CASSYGTGKETQYF
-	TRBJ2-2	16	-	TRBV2	TGTGCCAGCAGTGCTTACAGACAACCGAACACCGGGGAGCTGTTTTTT	CASSAYRQPNTGELFF
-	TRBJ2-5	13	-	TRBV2	TGTGCCAGCAGTGTGCAGGGTCAAGAGACCCAGTACTTC	CASSVQGQETQYF
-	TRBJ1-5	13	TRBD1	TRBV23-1	TGCGCCAGCACCTCGGGACAGAATCAGCCCCAGCATTTT	CASTSGQNQPQHF
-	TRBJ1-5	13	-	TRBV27	TGTGCCAGCAGTTTGCAGTACAATCAGCCCCAGCATTTT	CASSLQYNQPQHF
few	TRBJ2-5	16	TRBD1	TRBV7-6	TGTGCCAGCAGCTTAACGACAGGGATAATCCAAGAGACCCAGTACTTC	CASSLTTGIIQETQYF
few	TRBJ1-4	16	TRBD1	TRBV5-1	TGCGCCAGCAGCTTGGACAGGGGAGCAACTAATGAAAAACTGTTTTTT	CASSLDRGATNEKLFF
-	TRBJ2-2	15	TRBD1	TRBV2	TGTGCCAGCAGAGGAGACAGGGGAGAAGCCGGGGAGCTGTTTTTT	CASRGDRGEAGELFF
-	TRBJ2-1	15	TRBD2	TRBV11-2	TGTGCCAGCAGCTTAGGTTTGGGAGGGCCATATGAGCAGTTCTTC	CASSLGLGGPYEQFF
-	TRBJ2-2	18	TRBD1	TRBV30	TGTGCCTGGAGTGTTGGGACAGAAAGAAGGATTTACACCGGGGAGCTGTTTTTT	CAWSVGTERRIYTGELFF
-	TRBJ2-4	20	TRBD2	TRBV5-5	TGTGCCAGCAGCCCAAAACCGGGACTAGTAGCCGGGGCGGGTAAAAACATTCAGTACTTC	CASSPKPGLVAGAGKNIQYF
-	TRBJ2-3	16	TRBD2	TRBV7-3	TGTGCCAGCAGCACGGGACTAGCGGGGGGCACAGATACGCAGTATTTT	CASSTGLAGGTDTQYF
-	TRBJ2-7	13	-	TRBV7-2	TGTGCCAGCGGAGGACGGTCCTCCTACGAGCAGTACTTC	CASGGRSSYEQYF
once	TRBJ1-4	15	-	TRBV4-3	TGCGCCAGCAGCCAAACCAGGGGTTTGGGAGAAAAACTGTTTTTT	CASSQTRGLGEKLFF
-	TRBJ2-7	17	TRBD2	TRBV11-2	TGTGCCAGCAGCTTGACTAGCGGGAGCTCCAGCTCCTACGAGCAGTACTTC	CASSLTSGSSSSYEQYF
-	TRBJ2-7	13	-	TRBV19	TGTGCCAGTAGTACTGGGCCCTCCTACGAGCAGTACTTC	CASSTGPSYEQYF
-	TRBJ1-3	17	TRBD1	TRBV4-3	TGCGCCAGCAGCCAAGACCCAACAGGGGGGAATGGAAACACCATATATTTT	CASSQDPTGGNGNTIYF
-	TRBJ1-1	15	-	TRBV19	TGTGCCAGTAGTACCCCGGGGACATCGAACACTGAAGCTTTCTTT	CASSTPGTSNTEAFF
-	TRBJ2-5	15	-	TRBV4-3	TGCGCCAGCAGCCAAGATACGACGGGACAAGAGACCCAGTACTTC	CASSQDTTGQETQYF
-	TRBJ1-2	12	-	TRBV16	TGTGCCAGCAGCCAATTCGGGGAGAAATACACCTTC	CASSQFGEKYTF
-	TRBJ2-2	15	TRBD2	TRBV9	TGTGCCAGCAGCCCCGGGGGGGGCGGCACCGGGGAGCTGTTTTTT	CASSPGGGGTGELFF
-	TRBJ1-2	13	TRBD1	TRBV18	TGTGCCAGCCACACCGGGACAGGTTCCGGCTACACCTTC	CASHTGTGSGYTF
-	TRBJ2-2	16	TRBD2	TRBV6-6	TGTGCCAGCAGTCCTAGGGCTAGCGGGAGCACCGGGGAGCTGTTTTTT	CASSPRASGSTGELFF
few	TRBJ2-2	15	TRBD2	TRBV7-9	TGTGCCAGCAGCTGGGGACTAGCGGGAGTCGGGGAGCTGTTTTTT	CASSWGLAGVGELFF
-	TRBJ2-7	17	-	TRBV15	TGTGCCACCAGCAGAGATCCGGCTAGCCGCATCTCCTACGAGCAGTACTTC	CATSRDPASRISYEQYF
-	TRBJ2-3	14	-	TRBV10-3	TGTGCCATCAGTGAGTCGCAGGACTGGGATACGCAGTATTTT	CAISESQDWDTQYF
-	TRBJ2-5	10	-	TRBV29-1	TGCAGCGTGGCCCTAGGGACCCAGTACTTC	CSVALGTQYF
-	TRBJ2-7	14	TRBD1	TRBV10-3	TGTGCCATCAGGGGGACAGGGGGCACTTACGAGCAGTACTTC	CAIRGTGGTYEQYF
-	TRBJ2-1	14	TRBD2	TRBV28	TGTGCCAGCAGTTCAGCGACCCCTAGCGGCGAGCAGTTCTTC	CASSSATPSGEQFF
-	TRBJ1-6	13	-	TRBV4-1	TGCGCCAGCAGCCAAACGGGTAATTCACCCCTCCACTTT	CASSQTGNSPLHF
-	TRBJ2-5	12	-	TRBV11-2	TGTGCCAGCAGCCCCTTTTTGGAGACCCAGTACTTC	CASSPFLETQYF
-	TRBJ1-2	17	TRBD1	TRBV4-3	TGCGCCAGCAGCCAAGATTCTACGGGACAGAGCATCTATGGCTACACCTTC	CASSQDSTGQSIYGYTF
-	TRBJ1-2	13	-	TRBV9	TGTGCCAGCAGCCCGACTGGTAACTATGGCTACACCTTC	CASSPTGNYGYTF
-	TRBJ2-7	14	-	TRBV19	TGTGCCAGTAGTTTCGGGGGAGAGGGGGCCGAGCAGTACTTC	CASSFGGEGAEQYF
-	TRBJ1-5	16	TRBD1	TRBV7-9	TGTGCCAGCAGCCCATCCTACGGGACAGAAAATCAGCCCCAGCATTTT	CASSPSYGTENQPQHF
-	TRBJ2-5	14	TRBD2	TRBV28	TGTGCCAGCTTACTAGCGGGAGCACAAGAGACCCAGTACTTC	CASLLAGAQETQYF
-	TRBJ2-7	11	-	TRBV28	TGTGCCATCCGGGTCGGTCGCGAGCAGTACTTC	CAIRVGREQYF
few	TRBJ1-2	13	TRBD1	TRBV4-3	TGCGCCAGCAGCCAGCGGACAGGGGTGGGCTACACCTTC	CASSQRTGVGYTF
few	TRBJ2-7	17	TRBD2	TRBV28	TGTGCCAGCAGTCGAGGCCCTAGCGGGGCCCCTGGGGACGAGCAGTACTTC	CASSRGPSGAPGDEQYF
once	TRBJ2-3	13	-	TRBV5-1	TGCGCCAGCAGCCTCGGCGAGGGAGATACGCAGTATTTT	CASSLGEGDTQYF